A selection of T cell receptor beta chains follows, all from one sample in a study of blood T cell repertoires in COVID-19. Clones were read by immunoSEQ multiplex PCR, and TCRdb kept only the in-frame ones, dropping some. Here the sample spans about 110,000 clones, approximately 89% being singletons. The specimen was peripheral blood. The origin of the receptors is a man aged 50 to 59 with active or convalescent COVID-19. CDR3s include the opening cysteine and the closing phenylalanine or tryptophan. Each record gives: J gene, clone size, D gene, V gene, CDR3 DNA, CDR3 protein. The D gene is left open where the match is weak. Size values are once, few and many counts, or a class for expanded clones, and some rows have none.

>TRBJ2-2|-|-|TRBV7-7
TGTGCCAGCAGCCCCCTGCCCCCAACAGTTCCCGGGGAGCTGTTTTTT
CASSPLPPTVPGELFF
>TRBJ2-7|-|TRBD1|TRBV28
TGTGCCAGCAGTCGGGACAGGGTCTCCGAGCAGTACTTC
CASSRDRVSEQYF
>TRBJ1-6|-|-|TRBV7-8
TGTGCCAGCAGCTTAAGGATAAGGGGGAGCTCCTATAATTCACCCCTCCACTTT
CASSLRIRGSSYNSPLHF
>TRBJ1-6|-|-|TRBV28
TGTGCCAGCATTACGCCGGGACACCGCTATAATTCACCCCTCCACTTT
CASITPGHRYNSPLHF
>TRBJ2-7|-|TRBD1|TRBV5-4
TGTGCCAGCAGCACCCTCGGGACAGGGAACGAGCAGTACTTC
CASSTLGTGNEQYF
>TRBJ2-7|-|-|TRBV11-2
TGTGCCAGCAGCTCTACCTCCCAGGGGTCCGAGCAGTACTTC
CASSSTSQGSEQYF
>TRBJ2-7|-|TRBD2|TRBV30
TGTGCCTGGAACCCCGGAGCGGGAGAGCTCTACGAGCAGTACTTC
CAWNPGAGELYEQYF
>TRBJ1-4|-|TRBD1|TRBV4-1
TGCGCCAGCAGCCAAGATGGTAGGGGGCGCTTGATAAGTGGAAAACTGTTTTTT
CASSQDGRGRLISGKLFF
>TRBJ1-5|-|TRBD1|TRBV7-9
TGTGCCAGCAGCTTAGGAAGGGGGCATCAGCCCCAGCATTTT
CASSLGRGHQPQHF
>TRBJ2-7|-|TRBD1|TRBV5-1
TGCGCCAGCAGCTTGGCCCCCGGGACAGGGTCCTACGAGCAGTACTTC
CASSLAPGTGSYEQYF
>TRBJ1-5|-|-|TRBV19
TGTGCCAGTAGTACCCCTCACAGGGAAGGGAGGGATCAGCCCCAGCATTTT
CASSTPHREGRDQPQHF
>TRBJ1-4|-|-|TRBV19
TGTGCCAGTAGTATTATCCCGGGAGAAAAACTGTTTTTT
CASSIIPGEKLFF
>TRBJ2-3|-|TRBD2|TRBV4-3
TGCGCCAGCAGCCAAGACCCCGTTCAAGGGAGGGCCGCCTACACAGATACGCAGTATTTT
CASSQDPVQGRAAYTDTQYF
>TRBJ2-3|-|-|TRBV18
TGTGCCAGCTCCCCCAGATCAGGCGGGAAAACAGATACGCAGTATTTT
CASSPRSGGKTDTQYF
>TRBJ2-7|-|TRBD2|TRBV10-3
TGTGCCATCAGTGGGACTAGCGGGAGGGCCGCATACGAGCAGTACTTC
CAISGTSGRAAYEQYF
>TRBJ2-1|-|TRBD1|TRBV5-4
TGTGCCAGCCGGTTAGCCCCGGGACAGTTGAGCTCCTACAATGAGCAGTTCTTC
CASRLAPGQLSSYNEQFF
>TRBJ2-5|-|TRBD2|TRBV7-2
TGTGCCAGCAGCTTACACACTACTAGCGGGAGTGAGACCCAGTACTTC
CASSLHTTSGSETQYF
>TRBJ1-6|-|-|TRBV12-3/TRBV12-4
TGTGCCAGCAGTGGACAGTATTCGCCCCTCCACTTT
CASSGQYSPLHF
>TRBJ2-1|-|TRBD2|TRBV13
TGTGCCAGCAGCTTAGTAGCGGGAGTGAGCGAGCAGTTCTTC
CASSLVAGVSEQFF
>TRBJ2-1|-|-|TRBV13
TGTGCCAGCAGCCGCGCTGCGGGGTTCTACAATGAGCAGTTCTTC
CASSRAAGFYNEQFF
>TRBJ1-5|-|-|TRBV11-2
TGTGCCAGCAGCCCCGACACAAATCAGCCCCAGCATTTT
CASSPDTNQPQHF
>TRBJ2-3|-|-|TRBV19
TGTGCCAGTAGTAGGACATTGATGACAGATACGCAGTATTTT
CASSRTLMTDTQYF
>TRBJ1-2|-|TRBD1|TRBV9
TGTGCCAGCAGCTTCCGGGACAGGGGGCTCATTAACTATGGCTACACCTTC
CASSFRDRGLINYGYTF
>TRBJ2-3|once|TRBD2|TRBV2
TGTGCCAGCAGTTTCGGGAGGGGCACAGATACGCAGTATTTT
CASSFGRGTDTQYF
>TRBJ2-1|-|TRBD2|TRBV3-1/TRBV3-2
TGTGCCAGCCGAGAGACTAGCGGATCCTACAATGAGCAGTTCTTC
CASRETSGSYNEQFF
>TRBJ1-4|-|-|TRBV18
TGTGCCAGCTCACCACCCGTACAGAATGAAAAACTGTTTTTT
CASSPPVQNEKLFF
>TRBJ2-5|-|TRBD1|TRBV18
TGTGCCAGCACCCAGGGGGCTGAAGAGACCCAGTACTTC
CASTQGAEETQYF
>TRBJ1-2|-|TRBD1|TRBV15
TGTGCCACCAGCAGACCAACCGCGGGACAGGGAAGCGATGGCTACACCTTC
CATSRPTAGQGSDGYTF
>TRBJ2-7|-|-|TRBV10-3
TGTGCCATCAGTGACACGAGGGCCGACTCCTACGAGCAGTACTTC
CAISDTRADSYEQYF
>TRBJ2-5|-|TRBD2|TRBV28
TGTGCCAGCAGGGAGGCCGGGAGGGCCCAGGAGACCCAGTACTTC
CASREAGRAQETQYF
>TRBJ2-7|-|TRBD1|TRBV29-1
TGCAGCGTTGGACAGGGGGCAAGCTCCTACGAGCAGTACTTC
CSVGQGASSYEQYF
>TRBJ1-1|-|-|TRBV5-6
TGTGCCAGCAGCTGGGTAGGGGAGGGGAACACTGAAGCTTTCTTT
CASSWVGEGNTEAFF
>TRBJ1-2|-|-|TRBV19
TGTGCCTCCCAGGTGCGGGACTATGGCTACACCTTC
CASQVRDYGYTF
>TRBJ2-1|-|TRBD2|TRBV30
TGTGCCTGGTGTCCCGCTAGCGGGTGCATCTACAATGAGCAGTTCTTC
CAWCPASGCIYNEQFF
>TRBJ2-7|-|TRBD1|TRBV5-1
TGCGCCAGCAGCTCGGGACAGGCGCCCGAGCAGTACTTC
CASSSGQAPEQYF
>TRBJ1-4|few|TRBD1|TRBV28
TGTGCCAGCAGTTTATTGGGACAGGGGAATCAAAAACTGTTTTTT
CASSLLGQGNQKLFF
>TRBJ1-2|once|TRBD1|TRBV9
TGTGCCAGCAGCGTATTGGACAGGGGCTATGGCTACACCTTC
CASSVLDRGYGYTF
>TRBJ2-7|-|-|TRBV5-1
TGCGCCAGCAGTCCTTTCGCAGGGGCACCCAAACTCTACGAGCAGTACTTC
CASSPFAGAPKLYEQYF
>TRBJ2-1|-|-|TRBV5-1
TGCGCCAGCAGCTCCTCGGGACTCTCCTACAATGAGCAGTTCTTC
CASSSSGLSYNEQFF
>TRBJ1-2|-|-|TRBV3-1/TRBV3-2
TGTGCCAGCAGCCCACAGGGTTTTCAGGGCTACACCTTC
CASSPQGFQGYTF
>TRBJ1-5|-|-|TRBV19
TGTGCCAGTCGACAGAACAATCAGCCCCAGCATTTT
CASRQNNQPQHF
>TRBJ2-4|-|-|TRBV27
TGTGCCAGCAGTTTTGTTTTTGGGGGACAACAGTACTTC
CASSFVFGGQQYF
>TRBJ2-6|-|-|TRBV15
TGTGCCACCAGCAGAGACAGCGCTGGGGCCAACGTCCTGACTTTC
CATSRDSAGANVLTF